This T cell receptor (beta chain) was retrieved from a study of beta chain features in type 1 diabetes. Overall study findings and caveats: TCRB CDR3s were moderately but significantly shorter in Type 1 diabetes patients in all four CD4+ subsets. Any HLA-type effect on TCRB rearrangement remained unresolved here. Type 1 diabetes patients had fewer VDJ junction insertions and more deletions. The naive, central memory and Treg TCRB repertoires showed an apparent similarity that was greater among patients than among healthy donors.

Of the isolated RNA, all was reverse transcribed, and so the sequenced material was expressed TCRB transcripts. Assay: immunoSEQ multiplex PCR; the TCRdb copy retains only in-frame clones and omits some. The table records about 250,000 clones, roughly 15% of them present only once. This clone was seen only a few times. The antigen is undetermined. Material for sequencing was naive CD4+ T cells from blood. The sequence derives from a woman in her forties in good health.

CDR3 sequence (DNA): TGTGCCATCCGGGACAGGGACTACGAGCAGTACTTC. Translated, it gives CAIRDRDYEQYF. This sequence joins TRBV10-3 and TRBJ2-7; 9 bases map to TRBD1. CDR3 length: 12 residues. CDR1 is ENHRY and CDR2 is SYGVKD in the germline V gene. With 8 bases clipped from V and 3 bases from J, the junction kept 2 bases outside the gene matches.